This entry is about one T cell receptor beta chain. What it binds is unknown. Only in-frame clones appear in the TCRdb table, and some are missing; sequencing was by immunoSEQ multiplex PCR. Among 45,000 or so clones, 95% were seen once, and the ten largest hold 3.6%. Germline CDR1 reads MDHEN; CDR2 reads SYDVKM. The CDR3 length is 14 residues. V lost 8 bases, J lost 10 bases, and 9 bases stayed unmatched. The record originates from a study of T cells in tuberculosis. Study-wide context: In South Africa, adults with active tuberculosis were compared with IGRA-negative and latently infected IGRA-positive adolescents. Study-wide results and caveats: Smaller distances to GMM-specific TCRs suggested their expansion in active tuberculosis. A GMM-specific repertoire classifier reached roughly 90% accuracy, AUROC 0.7 to 0.9. Shorter CDR3-alpha in active tuberculosis partly drove smaller distances.

The TCR comes from a donor aged 10-29 years with latent tuberculosis or without tuberculosis infection. The sequencing sample was made of PBMCs. The rearrangement links TRBV28 to TRBJ1-6; 9 bases align to TRBD1. The DNA for the CDR3 is TGTGCCAGCGGGATGACAGGGGGAGTGTCACCCCTCCACTTT. This gives the protein CASGMTGGVSPLHF. Full variable domain (missing parts from reference TRBV28 and TRBJ1-6): DVKVTQSSRYLVKRTGEKVFLECVQDMDHENMFWYRQDPGLGLRLIYFSYDVKMKEKGDIPEGYSVSREKKERFSLILESASTNQTSMYLCASGMTGGVSPLHFGNGTRLTVT.